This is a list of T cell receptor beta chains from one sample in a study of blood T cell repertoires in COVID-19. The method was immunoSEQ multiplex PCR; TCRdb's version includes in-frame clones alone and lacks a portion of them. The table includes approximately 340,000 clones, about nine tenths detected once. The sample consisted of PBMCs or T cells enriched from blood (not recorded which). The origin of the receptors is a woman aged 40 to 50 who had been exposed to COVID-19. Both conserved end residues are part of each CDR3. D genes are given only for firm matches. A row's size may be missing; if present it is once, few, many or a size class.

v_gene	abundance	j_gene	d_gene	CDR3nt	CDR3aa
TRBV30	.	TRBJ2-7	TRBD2	TGTGCCTGGAGTCCCGCGGGGGACTACGAGCAGTACTTC	CAWSPAGDYEQYF
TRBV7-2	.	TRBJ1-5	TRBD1	TGTGCCAGCAGCCCAGGGGGATTAGGCAATCAGCCCCAGCATTTT	CASSPGGLGNQPQHF
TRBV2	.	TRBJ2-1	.	TGTGCCAGCAGTGGACAGGCCTTCTCCTACAATGAGCAGTTCTTC	CASSGQAFSYNEQFF
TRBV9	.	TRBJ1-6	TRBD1	TGTGCCAGCAGCGCCGGACAGGGTAGCTCCTATAATTCACCCCTCCACTTT	CASSAGQGSSYNSPLHF
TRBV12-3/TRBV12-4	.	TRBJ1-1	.	TGTGCCAGCAGTCTATTGGACACTGAAGCTTTCTTT	CASSLLDTEAFF
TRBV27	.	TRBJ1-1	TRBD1	TGTGCCAGCAGCAACTTGGACAGGTCGCAAGCTTTCTTT	CASSNLDRSQAFF
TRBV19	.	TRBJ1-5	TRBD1	TGTGCCAGTAGTATAGATCAGGGGACAGGTAGATTTTCGAACCAGCCCCAGCATTTT	CASSIDQGTGRFSNQPQHF
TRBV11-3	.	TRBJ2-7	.	TGTGCCAGCAGCCTAACCTCACTTGGGGCAACCTACGAGCAGTACTTC	CASSLTSLGATYEQYF
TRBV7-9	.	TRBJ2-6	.	TGTGCCAGCAGCCCCCCGGCAGGCTCTGGGGCCAACGTCCTGACTTTC	CASSPPAGSGANVLTF
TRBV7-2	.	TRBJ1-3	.	TGTGCCAGCAGCCGCCAGGGTTCATACACCATATATTTT	CASSRQGSYTIYF
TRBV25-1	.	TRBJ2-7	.	TGTGCCAGCAGTTCTGTCCTCTACGAGCAGTACTTC	CASSSVLYEQYF
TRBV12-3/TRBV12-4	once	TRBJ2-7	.	TGTGCCAGCAGTTTTCAGATACAGTACGAGCAGTACTTC	CASSFQIQYEQYF
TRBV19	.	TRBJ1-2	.	TGTGCCAGTAGTACCGGACATTCCACCCTCCAGGGCTACACCTTC	CASSTGHSTLQGYTF
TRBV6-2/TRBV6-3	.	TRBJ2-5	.	TGTGCCAGCAGTTCGGCTAGCCCTCAAGAGACCCAGTACTTC	CASSSASPQETQYF
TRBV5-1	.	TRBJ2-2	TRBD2	TGCGCCAGCAGCTTCTCTGCGGGGGTGAACACCGGGGAGCTGTTTTTT	CASSFSAGVNTGELFF
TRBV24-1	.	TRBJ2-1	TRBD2	TGTGCCACCAGTGCGGGGGGGAGCTCCTACAATGAGCAGTTCTTC	CATSAGGSSYNEQFF
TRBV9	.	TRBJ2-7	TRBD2	TGTGCCAGCAGCGTCCTACCCCTTTCGGGAGGGCCCTCGGGCGAGCAGTACTTC	CASSVLPLSGGPSGEQYF
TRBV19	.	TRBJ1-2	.	TGTGCCAGTACTAGTTTATCGACGGGGAACTATGGCTACACCTTC	CASTSLSTGNYGYTF
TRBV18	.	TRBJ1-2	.	TGTGCCAGCTCACCCCCAGGCAACTATGGCTACACCTTC	CASSPPGNYGYTF
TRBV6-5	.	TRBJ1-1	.	TGTGCCAGCAGTACCGGAGGGGGGGGAGCTTTCTTT	CASSTGGGGAFF
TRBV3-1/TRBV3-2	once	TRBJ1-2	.	TGTGCCAGCAGACCAACGGGACTCTATGGCTACACCTTC	CASRPTGLYGYTF
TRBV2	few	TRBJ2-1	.	TGTGCCAGCAGCTGGCGGTACAATGAGCAGTTCTTC	CASSWRYNEQFF
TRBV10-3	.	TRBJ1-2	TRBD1	TGTGCCATCAGTGATTCGGGACAGGCTAAAAGTGGCTACACCTTC	CAISDSGQAKSGYTF
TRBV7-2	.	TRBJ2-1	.	TGTGCCAGCAGCTTAAGGTCGGGAGTGGACGAGCAGTTCTTC	CASSLRSGVDEQFF
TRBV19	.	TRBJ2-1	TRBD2	TGTGCCAGTAGTCTAAGGACTAGCGGGAAGGGCGAGCAGTTCTTC	CASSLRTSGKGEQFF
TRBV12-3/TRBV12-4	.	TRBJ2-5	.	TGTGCCAGCAGCCTCATCCGGGAGACCCAGTACTTC	CASSLIRETQYF
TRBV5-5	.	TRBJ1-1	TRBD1	TGTGCCAGCAGCCCAACAGGGGTGACTGAAGCTTTCTTT	CASSPTGVTEAFF
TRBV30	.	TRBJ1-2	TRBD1	TGTGCCTGGCACCCTCAGGGACAGGGTAGCTTTAACTATGGCTACACCTTC	CAWHPQGQGSFNYGYTF
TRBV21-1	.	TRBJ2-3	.	TGTGCCAGCAGCAAAGAGGGACTAGCGGGAGTCCCCACCACAGATACGCAGTATTTT	CASSKEGLAGVPTTDTQYF
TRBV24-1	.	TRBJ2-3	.	TGTGCCACCAGTGACCCGCTAAGTATTCCAGATACGCAGTATTTT	CATSDPLSIPDTQYF
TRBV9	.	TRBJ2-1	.	TGTGCCAGCAGCGTAGGTCAGATGGATGAGCAGTTCTTC	CASSVGQMDEQFF
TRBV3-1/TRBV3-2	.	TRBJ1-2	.	TGTGCCAGCAGCCCATTTGGGGGCGCTTCCTATGGCTACACCTTC	CASSPFGGASYGYTF
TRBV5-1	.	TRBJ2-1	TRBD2	TGCGCCAGCACTTCCGGGACTAGCGGCTACAATGAGCAGTTCTTC	CASTSGTSGYNEQFF
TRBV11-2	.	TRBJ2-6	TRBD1	TGTGCCAGCAGCAAACAGGGGGCAGCCGGGGCCAACGTCCTGACTTTC	CASSKQGAAGANVLTF
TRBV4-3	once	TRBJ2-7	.	TGCGCCAGCAGCCAAGATTCGGGTTACGAGCAGTACTTC	CASSQDSGYEQYF
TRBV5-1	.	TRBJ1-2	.	TGCGCCAGCAGCTTGCAGGGTAACTATGGCTACACCTTC	CASSLQGNYGYTF
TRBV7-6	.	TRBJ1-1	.	TGTGCCAGCAGCTTAGGAGATGAAGCTTTCTTT	CASSLGDEAFF
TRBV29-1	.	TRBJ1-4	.	TGCAGCGGTACAGGGAAAAATGAAAAACTGTTTTTT	CSGTGKNEKLFF
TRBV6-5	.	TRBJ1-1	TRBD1	TGTGCCAGCAGTCCTACAGGGGGGGCTGAAGCTTTCTTT	CASSPTGGAEAFF
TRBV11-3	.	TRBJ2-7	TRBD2	TGTGCCAGCAGTCAAACCCGCCCTAGCGGGGGGGCCGTTTCCTACGAGCAGTACTTC	CASSQTRPSGGAVSYEQYF
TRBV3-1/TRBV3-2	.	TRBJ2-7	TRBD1	TGTGCCAAGGGACAGCCATGGTCCGAGCAGTACTTC	CAKGQPWSEQYF
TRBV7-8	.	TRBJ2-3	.	TGTGCCAGCAGCCTAAAGGGGGGGGGCGGTGCAGATACGCAGTATTTT	CASSLKGGGGADTQYF
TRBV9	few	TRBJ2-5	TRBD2	TGTGCCAGCAGCTGGGCGACTAGCAGGCAAGAGACCCAGTACTTC	CASSWATSRQETQYF
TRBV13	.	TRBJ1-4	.	TGTGCCAGCAGCTCCCGGGCAACTAATGAAAAACTGTTTTTT	CASSSRATNEKLFF
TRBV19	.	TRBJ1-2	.	TGTGCCAGTAGTACCTCAGGGGTACCGAACTATGGCTACACCTTC	CASSTSGVPNYGYTF
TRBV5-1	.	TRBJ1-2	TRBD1	TGCGCCAGCAGCGGGGGGAAGGACAGGGTAAACTATGGCTACACCTTC	CASSGGKDRVNYGYTF
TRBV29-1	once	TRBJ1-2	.	TGCAGCGTTACTCGGGAGGGGTATGGCTACACCTTC	CSVTREGYGYTF
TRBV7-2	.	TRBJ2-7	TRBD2	TGTGCCAGCAGCCCCTCAGCGGGAGCGGTAGGGGGAGGCGAGCAGTACTTC	CASSPSAGAVGGGEQYF
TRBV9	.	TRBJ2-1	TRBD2	TGTGCCAGCAGCTCCGGACTAGCGGGGGTGTACAATGAGCAGTTCTTC	CASSSGLAGVYNEQFF
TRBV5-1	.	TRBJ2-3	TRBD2	TGCGCCAGCAGACCTACCACTAGCGGGATCACAGATACGCAGTATTTT	CASRPTTSGITDTQYF
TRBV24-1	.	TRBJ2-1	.	TGTGCCACCAGTGACCCTGAAAGGGGGTACAATGAGCAGTTCTTC	CATSDPERGYNEQFF
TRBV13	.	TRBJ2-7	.	TGTGCCAGCAGCTTAGTCAGTGGCGAGCAGTACTTC	CASSLVSGEQYF
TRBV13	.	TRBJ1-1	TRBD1	TGTGCCAGCAGCCCACGAGAGACAGGGATCGACACTGAAGCTTTCTTT	CASSPRETGIDTEAFF
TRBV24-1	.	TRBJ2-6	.	TGTGCCACCGGCCAGGGCGCTACCTCTGGGGCCAACGTCCTGACTTTC	CATGQGATSGANVLTF
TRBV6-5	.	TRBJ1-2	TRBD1	TGTGCCAGCAGTTACTCGACAGGGGATGGCTACACCTTC	CASSYSTGDGYTF
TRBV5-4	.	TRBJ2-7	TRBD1	TGTGCCAGCAGCTTGGCTACAGGGGCCTCTATGAAATTGTACTTC	CASSLATGASMKLYF
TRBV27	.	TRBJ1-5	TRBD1	TGTGCCAGCAGTCCAGGGACAGGGGTGGATCAGCCCCAGCATTTT	CASSPGTGVDQPQHF
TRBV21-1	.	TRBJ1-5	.	TGTGCCAGCAGCCCAGGGGCATCGGGCCATCAGCCCCAGCATTTT	CASSPGASGHQPQHF
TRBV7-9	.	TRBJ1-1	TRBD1	TGTGCCAGCAGCCCAGGGACAGGTCGGCGGGGGCGCGGCACTGAAGCTTTCTTT	CASSPGTGRRGRGTEAFF
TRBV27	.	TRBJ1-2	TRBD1	TGTGCCAGCAGCTTACTTTCAGGGGGTCCGGGCTACACCTTC	CASSLLSGGPGYTF